This T cell receptor beta chain was retrieved from a study of blood T cell repertoires in COVID-19. This CDR3 has 15 amino acids. The germline V gene has CDR1 SGHRS and CDR2 YFSETQ. V lost 2 bases and J lost 4, with 15 bases in between. Cohorts were assigned according to the clinical history that participants reported. TCRdb keeps only in-frame clones here, not all; method: immunoSEQ multiplex PCR. Among roughly 400,000 clones listed, over 75% were seen once. The sequencing sample was made of PBMCs or T cells enriched from blood (not recorded which). The source is a woman aged 18 to 35 who had been exposed to COVID-19. The gene calls are TRBV5-1 and TRBJ1-2; TRBD1 is a possible D gene (6 bases). CDR3 sequence reads: CASSFGVQGGYGYTF. The CDR3, as DNA: TGCGCCAGCAGCTTTGGCGTACAGGGTGGCTATGGCTACACCTTC.